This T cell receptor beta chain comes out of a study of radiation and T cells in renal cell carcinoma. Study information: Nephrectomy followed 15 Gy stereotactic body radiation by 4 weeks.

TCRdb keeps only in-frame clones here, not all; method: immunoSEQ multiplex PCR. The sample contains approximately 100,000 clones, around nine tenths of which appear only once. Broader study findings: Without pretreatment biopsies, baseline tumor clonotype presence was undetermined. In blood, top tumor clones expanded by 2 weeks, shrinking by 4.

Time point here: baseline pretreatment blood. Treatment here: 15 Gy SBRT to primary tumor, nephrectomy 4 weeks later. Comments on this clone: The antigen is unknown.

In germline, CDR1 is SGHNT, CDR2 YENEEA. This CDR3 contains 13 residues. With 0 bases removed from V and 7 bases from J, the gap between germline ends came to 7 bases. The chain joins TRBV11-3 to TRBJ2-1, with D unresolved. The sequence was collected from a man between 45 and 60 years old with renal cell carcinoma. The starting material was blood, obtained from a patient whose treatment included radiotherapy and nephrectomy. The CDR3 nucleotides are TGTGCCAGCAGCTTAGAAGTAGGGAATGAGCAGTTCTTC. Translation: CASSLEVGNEQFF.